This T cell receptor beta chain was documented in a study of T-cell memory formation after mild COVID-19. The CDR3 is made up of 14 amino acids. J was trimmed by 2 bases and V by 4 bases; bases with no gene match: 2. Per germline, CDR1 LNHDA and CDR2 SQIVND (reference sequence). This clonotype appeared a few times. Antigen: not known. The study's findings and limits: Cross-reactive memory apparently joined, as some responding clones appeared in pre-infection memory. CD4+ bias marked clones expanding day 15 to 37, unlike balanced contracting clones.

Constant-segment-primed 5'RACE gave TCR alpha and TCR beta cDNA libraries with sample barcodes and UMIs. TCRdb processed the 5' RACE reads anew with MiXCR; each CDR3 protein has one entry. The sample includes about 180,000 distinct CDR3 sequences, more than 15% of them seen just once. The material sequenced was PBMCs or a T cell subset sorted from them (not recorded which). V gene TRBV19 combines with J gene TRBJ1-5; 7 bases line up with TRBD1. This sequence originates from an adult woman who had mild COVID-19 (a few samples of this study predate the infection). Cell type and time point are not known. The DNA of the CDR3 is TGTGCCAGTAGTACCACAGGGGGCAATCAGCCCCAGCATTTT. It translates to CASSTTGGNQPQHF.